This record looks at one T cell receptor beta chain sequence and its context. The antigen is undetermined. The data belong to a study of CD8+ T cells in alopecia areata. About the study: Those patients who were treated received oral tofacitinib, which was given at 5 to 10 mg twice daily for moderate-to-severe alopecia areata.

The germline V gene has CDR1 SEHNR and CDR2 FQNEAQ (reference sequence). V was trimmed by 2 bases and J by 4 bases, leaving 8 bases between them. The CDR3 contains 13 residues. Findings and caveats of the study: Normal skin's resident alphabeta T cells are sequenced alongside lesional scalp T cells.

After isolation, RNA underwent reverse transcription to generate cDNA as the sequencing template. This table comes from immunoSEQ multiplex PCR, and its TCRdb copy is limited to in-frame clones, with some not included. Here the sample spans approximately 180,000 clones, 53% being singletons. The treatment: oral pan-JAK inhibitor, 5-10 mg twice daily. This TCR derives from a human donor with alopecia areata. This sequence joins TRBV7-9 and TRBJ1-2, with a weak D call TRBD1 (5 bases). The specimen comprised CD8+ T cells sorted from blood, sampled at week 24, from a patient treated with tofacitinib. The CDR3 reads CASSLLDTYGYTF. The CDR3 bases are TGTGCCAGCAGCTTATTGGACACCTATGGCTACACCTTC.